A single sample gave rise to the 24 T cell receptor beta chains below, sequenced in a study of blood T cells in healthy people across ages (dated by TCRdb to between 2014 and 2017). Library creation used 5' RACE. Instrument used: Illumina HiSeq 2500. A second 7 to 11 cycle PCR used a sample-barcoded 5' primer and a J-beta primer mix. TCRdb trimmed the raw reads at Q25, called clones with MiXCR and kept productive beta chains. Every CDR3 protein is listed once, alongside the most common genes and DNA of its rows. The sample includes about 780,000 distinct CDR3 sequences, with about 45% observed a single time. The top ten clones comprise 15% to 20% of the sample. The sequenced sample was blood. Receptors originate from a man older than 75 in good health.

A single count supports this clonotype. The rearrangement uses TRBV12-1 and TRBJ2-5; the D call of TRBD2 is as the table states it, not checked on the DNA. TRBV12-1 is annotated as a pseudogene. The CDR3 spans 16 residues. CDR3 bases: TGTGCCAGCAGCTTTATTACGGGAGACTTCCAAGAGACCCAGTACTTC. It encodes CASSFITGDFQETQYF.

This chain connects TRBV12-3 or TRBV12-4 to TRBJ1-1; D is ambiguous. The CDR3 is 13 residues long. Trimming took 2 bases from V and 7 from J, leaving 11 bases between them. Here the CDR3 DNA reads TGTGCCAGCAGTTTAATCTCTGGGCGTGAAGCTTTCTTT. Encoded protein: CASSLISGREAFF.

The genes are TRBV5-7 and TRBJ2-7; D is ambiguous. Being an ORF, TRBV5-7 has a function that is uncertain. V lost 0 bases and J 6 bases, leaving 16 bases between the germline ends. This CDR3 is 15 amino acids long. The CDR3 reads CASSLEWARDCEQYF. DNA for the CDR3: TGTGCCAGCAGCTTGGAATGGGCTAGAGACTGCGAGCAGTACTTC.

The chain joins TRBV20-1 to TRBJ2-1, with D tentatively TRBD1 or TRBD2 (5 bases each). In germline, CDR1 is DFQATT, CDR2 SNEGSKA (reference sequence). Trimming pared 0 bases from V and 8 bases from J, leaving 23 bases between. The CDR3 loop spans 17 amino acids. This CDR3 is CSARDWGISLARDEQFF. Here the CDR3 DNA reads TGCAGTGCTAGAGATTGGGGGATAAGCCTAGCCCGGGATGAGCAGTTCTTC.

CDR3 sequence: CASSLFTGRWNEQFF. Written as DNA, the CDR3 is TGTGCCAGCAGCTTATTCACAGGGAGGTGGAATGAGCAGTTCTTC. This chain connects TRBV7-3 to TRBJ2-1; perhaps D is TRBD1 or TRBD2 (6 bases each). Trimming took 2 bases from V and 7 from J, leaving 15 bases between them. Germline CDR1 reads SGHTA; CDR2 reads FQGTGA. CDR3 size: 15 residues.

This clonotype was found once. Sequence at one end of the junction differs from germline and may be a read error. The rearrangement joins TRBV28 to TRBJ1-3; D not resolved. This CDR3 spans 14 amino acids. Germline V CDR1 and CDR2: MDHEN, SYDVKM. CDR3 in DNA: TGTGCCAGCAGTTTGGTCAGCGCTGGAAGCACCATATATTTT. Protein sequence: CASSLVSAGSTIYF.

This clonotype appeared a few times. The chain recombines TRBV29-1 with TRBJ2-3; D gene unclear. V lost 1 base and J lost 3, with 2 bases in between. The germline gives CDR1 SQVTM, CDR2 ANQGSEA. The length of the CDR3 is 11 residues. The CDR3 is CSVEVTDTQYF. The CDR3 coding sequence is TGCAGCGTTGAAGTAACAGATACGCAGTATTTT.

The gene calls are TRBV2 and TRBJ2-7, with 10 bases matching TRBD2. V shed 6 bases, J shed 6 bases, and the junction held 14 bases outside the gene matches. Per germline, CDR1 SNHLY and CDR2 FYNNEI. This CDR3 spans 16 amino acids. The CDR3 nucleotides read TGTGCCAGCAGGATCGGGGTGGTAGCGGGAGGCCCCGAGCAGTACTTC. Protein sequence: CASRIGVVAGGPEQYF.

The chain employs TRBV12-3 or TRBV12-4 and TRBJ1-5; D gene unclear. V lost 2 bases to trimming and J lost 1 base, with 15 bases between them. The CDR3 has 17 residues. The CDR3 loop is CASSLLREVGSNQPQHF. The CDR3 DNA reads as TGTGCCAGCAGTTTACTCCGTGAAGTTGGAAGCAATCAGCCCCAGCATTTT.

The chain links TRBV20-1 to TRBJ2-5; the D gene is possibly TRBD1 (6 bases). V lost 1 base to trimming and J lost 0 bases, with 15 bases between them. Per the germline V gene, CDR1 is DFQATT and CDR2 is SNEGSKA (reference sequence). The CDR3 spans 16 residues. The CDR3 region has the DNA TGCAGTGCTAGAGTCTCGAGGGGGACGAACCAAGAGACCCAGTACTTC. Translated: CSARVSRGTNQETQYF.

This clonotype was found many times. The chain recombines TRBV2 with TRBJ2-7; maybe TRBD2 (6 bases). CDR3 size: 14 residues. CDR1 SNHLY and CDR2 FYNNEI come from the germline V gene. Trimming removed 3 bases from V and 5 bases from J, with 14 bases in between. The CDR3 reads CASSDQGGQHEQYF. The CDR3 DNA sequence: TGTGCCAGCAGTGACCAGGGAGGTCAACACGAGCAGTACTTC.

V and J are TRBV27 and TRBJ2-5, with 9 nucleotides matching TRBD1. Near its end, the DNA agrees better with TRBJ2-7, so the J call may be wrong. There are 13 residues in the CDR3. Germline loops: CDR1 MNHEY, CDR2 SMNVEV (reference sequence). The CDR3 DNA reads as TGTGCCAGCAGTCCAGCGACAGGGGGCGAGCAGTACTTC. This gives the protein CASSPATGGEQYF.

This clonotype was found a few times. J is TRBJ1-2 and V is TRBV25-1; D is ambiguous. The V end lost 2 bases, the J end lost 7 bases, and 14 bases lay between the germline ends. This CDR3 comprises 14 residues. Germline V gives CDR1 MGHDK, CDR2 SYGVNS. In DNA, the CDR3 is TGTGCCAGCAGTGAACCCCTTGGGTTTGTTGGCTACACCTTC. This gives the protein CASSEPLGFVGYTF.

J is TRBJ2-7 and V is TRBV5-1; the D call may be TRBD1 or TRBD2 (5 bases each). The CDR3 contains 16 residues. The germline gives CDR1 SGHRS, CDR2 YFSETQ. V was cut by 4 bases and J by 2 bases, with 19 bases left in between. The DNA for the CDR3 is TGCGCCAGCAGCCTCGGTGGCAGGGACGTACCCTACGAGCAGTACTTC. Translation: CASSLGGRDVPYEQYF.

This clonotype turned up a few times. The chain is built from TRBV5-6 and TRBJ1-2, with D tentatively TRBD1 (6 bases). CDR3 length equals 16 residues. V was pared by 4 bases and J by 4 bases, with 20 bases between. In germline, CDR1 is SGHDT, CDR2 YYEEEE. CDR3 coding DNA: TGTGCCAGCAGCCCCCCGGCCGGGGGCGACGGCTATGGCTACACCTTC. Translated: CASSPPAGGDGYGYTF.

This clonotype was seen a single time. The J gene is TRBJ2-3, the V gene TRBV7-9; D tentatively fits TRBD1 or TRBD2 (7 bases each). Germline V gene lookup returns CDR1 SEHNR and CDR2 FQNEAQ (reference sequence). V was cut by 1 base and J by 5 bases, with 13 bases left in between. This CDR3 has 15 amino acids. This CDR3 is CASSLDDREGDTQYF. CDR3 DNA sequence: TGTGCCAGCAGCTTAGACGACAGGGAGGGAGATACGCAGTATTTT.

The DNA for the CDR3 is TGTGCCAGCAGTTACTCGGGGAGCCCCGCGGGTAATGAGCAGTTCTTC. Translation: CASSYSGSPAGNEQFF. The chain couples TRBV6-6 to TRBJ2-1, with D tentatively TRBD2 (5 bases). CDR3 length: 16 amino acids. Germline V gene data show CDR1 as MNHNY and CDR2 as SVGAGI (reference sequence). The germline V and J ends were trimmed by 0 bases and 7 bases, with 16 bases remaining between them.

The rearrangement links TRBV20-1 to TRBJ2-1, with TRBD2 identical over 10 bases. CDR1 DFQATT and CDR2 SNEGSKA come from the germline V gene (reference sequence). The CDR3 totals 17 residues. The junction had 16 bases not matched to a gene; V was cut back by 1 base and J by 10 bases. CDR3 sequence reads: CSARVGLGAGGNGEQFF. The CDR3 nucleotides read TGCAGTGCTAGAGTTGGGTTGGGAGCGGGAGGGAATGGGGAGCAGTTCTTC.

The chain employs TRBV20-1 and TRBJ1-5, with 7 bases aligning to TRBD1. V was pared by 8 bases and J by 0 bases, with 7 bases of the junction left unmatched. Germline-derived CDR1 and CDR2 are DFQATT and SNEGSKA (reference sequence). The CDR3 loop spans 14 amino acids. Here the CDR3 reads CSTDDRDSNQPQHF. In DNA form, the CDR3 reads TGCAGTACTGATGACAGGGATAGCAATCAGCCCCAGCATTTT.

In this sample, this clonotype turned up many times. The CDR3 loop reads CSVGVETAYNEQFF. CDR3 sequence (DNA): TGCAGCGTTGGGGTCGAGACTGCCTACAATGAGCAGTTCTTC. The gene calls are TRBV29-1 and TRBJ2-1; D is ambiguous. CDR1 is SQVTM, CDR2 ANQGSEA, per germline. CDR3 length: 14 amino acids. Trimming removed 4 bases at V and 2 bases at J, with 12 bases between.

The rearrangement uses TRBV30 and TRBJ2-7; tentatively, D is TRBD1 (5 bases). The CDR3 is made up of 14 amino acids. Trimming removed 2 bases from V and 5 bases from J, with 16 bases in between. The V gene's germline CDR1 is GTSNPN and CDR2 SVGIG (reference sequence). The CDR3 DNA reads TGTGCCTGGAGTCGTTTAGGGGTCACCCACGAGCAGTACTTC. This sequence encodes CAWSRLGVTHEQYF.

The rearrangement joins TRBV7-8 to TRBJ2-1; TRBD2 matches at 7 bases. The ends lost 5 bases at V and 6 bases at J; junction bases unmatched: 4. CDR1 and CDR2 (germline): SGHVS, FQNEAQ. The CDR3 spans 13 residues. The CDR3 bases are TGTGCCAGCAGCCGGGCGGGAGTCAATGAGCAGTTCTTC. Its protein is CASSRAGVNEQFF.

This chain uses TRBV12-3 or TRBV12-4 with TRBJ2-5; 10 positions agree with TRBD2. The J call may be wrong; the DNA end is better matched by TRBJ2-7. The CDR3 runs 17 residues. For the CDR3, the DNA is TGTGCCAGCAGTTTAAGGCTAGCGGGAGTTTTAGATCGCGAGCAGTACTTC. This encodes CASSLRLAGVLDREQYF.

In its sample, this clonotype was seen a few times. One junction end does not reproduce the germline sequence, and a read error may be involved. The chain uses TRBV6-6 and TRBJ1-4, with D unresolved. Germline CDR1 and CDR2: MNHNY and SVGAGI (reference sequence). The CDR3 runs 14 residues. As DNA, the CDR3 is TGTGCTAGCAGTTACGGGGAGACTAATGAAAAACTGTTTTTT. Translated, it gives CASSYGETNEKLFF.